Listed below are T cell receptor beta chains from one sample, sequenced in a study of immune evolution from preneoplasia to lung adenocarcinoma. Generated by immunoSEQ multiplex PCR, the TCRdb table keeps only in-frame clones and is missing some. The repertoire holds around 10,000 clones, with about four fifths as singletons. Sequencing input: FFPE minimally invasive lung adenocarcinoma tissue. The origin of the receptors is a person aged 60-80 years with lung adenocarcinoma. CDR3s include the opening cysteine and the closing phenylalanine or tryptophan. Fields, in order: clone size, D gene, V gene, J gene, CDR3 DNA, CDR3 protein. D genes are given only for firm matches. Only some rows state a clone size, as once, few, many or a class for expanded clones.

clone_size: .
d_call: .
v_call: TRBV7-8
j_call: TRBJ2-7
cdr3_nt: TGTGCCAGCAGCTTGGGACCGACGGCCTACGAGCAGTACTTC
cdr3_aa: CASSLGPTAYEQYF

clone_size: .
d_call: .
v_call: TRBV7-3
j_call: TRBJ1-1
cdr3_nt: TGTGCCAGCTCTCGGGGTGGCAGATACACTGAAGCTTTCTTT
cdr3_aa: CASSRGGRYTEAFF

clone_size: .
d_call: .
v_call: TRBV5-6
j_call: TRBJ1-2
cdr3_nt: TGTGCCAGCAGCTTGGGGACACCTAACTATGGCTACACCTTC
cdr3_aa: CASSLGTPNYGYTF

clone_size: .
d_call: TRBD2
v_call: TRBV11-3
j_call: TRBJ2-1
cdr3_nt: TGTGCCAGCACTAAGGGACTAGCCGTCAACAATGAGCAGTTCTTC
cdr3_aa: CASTKGLAVNNEQFF

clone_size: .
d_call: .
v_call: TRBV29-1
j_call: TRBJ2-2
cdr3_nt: TGCAGCGTTGCATCACGGCTTACCGGGGAGCTGTTTTTT
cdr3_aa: CSVASRLTGELFF

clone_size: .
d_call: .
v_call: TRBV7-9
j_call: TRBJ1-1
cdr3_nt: TGTGCCAGCAGCTTCGTGATGCAGAACACTGAAGCTTTCTTT
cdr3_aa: CASSFVMQNTEAFF

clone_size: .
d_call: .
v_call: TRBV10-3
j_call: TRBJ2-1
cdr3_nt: TGTGCCATCGCTAGCAACCGGGTAAAGAGTGTGGATGAGCAGTTCTTC
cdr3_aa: CAIASNRVKSVDEQFF

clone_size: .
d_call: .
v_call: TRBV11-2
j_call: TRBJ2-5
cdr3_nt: TGTGCCAGCAGCTTAAGTCTCCAAGAGACCCAGTACTTC
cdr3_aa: CASSLSLQETQYF

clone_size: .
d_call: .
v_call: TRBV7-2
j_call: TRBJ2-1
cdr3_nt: TGTGCCAGCAGCTTAGTTGGGGATTTGAATGAGCAGTTCTTC
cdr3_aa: CASSLVGDLNEQFF

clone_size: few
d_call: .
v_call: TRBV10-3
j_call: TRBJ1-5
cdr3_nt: TGTGCCATCAGTGAGGCGGGGAATCAGCCCCAGCATTTT
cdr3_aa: CAISEAGNQPQHF

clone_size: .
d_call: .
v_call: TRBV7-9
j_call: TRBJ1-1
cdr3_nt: TGTGCCAGCAGTAAGATTGTTTCAGCATGGGCTGAAGCTTTCTTT
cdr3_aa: CASSKIVSAWAEAFF

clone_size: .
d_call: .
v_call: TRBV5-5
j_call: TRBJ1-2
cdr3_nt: TGTGCCAGCAGCCCTCTAACCCACATATCCTCTAACTATGGCTACACCTTC
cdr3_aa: CASSPLTHISSNYGYTF

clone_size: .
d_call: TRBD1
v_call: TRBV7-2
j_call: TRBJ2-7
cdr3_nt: TGTGCCAGCAGCTCCAGGGGACAGGGTTCCGACGAGCAGTACTTC
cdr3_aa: CASSSRGQGSDEQYF

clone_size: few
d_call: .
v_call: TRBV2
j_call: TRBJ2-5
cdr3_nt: TGTGCCAGCAGTGAAGGGGTAGGACGTACGATTAAAGAGACCCAGTACTTC
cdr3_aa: CASSEGVGRTIKETQYF

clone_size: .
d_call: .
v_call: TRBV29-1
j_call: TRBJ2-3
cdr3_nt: TGCAGCGTTCCCCTATACCCGTTACTCACAGATACGCAGTATTTT
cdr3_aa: CSVPLYPLLTDTQYF

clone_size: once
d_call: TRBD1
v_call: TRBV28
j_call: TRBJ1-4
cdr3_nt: TGTGCCAGCAGCAGCGGACAGGGGCTGGAAAAACTGTTTTTT
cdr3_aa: CASSSGQGLEKLFF

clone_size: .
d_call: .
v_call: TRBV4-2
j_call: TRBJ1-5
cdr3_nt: TGTGCCAGCAGCCAAGCAGGTCAGCCCCAGCATTTT
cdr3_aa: CASSQAGQPQHF

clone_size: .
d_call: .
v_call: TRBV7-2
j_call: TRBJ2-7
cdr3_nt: TGTGCCAGCAGCCCCCGCAGTACCTACGAGCAGTACTTC
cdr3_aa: CASSPRSTYEQYF